The T cell receptor beta chain under discussion was sequenced for a study of T cell responses to AZD1222 COVID-19 vaccine. General study points: Nearly half of spike-specific TCRs reportedly target unmutated variant regions. Two doses of AZD1222 preceded a rise in Spike-specific TCR breadth and depth. Mostly white British, mostly female donors; authors suggested clonal diversity may be underestimated.

Germline CDR1 LNHDA, CDR2 SQIVND (reference sequence). This CDR3 contains 16 residues. Trimming at V came to 5 bases and at J to 4 bases, leaving 10 bases not matched to a gene. Method: immunoSEQ multiplex PCR; TCRdb's copy keeps in-frame clones and lacks some. The sample gives approximately 140,000 clones, around 90% of which show up once; around 2.9% is in the top ten. On this clone: Its target is unknown.

The chain couples TRBV19 to TRBJ1-4; 7 positions match TRBD1. The clonotype was recovered from an adult who received the AZD1222 COVID-19 vaccine. The specimen was peripheral blood, collected 28 days after the second AZD1222 dose. This CDR3 is CASSATRDRFNEKLFF. Written as DNA, the CDR3 is TGTGCCAGTAGTGCTACCCGGGACAGATTTAATGAAAAACTGTTTTTT. The entire variable domain, with the rest obtained from reference TRBV19 and TRBJ1-4, is as follows: DGGITQSPKYLFRKEGQNVTLSCEQNLNHDAMYWYRQDPGQGLRLIYYSQIVNDFQKGDIAEGYSVSREKKESFPLTVTSAQKNPTAFYLCASSATRDRFNEKLFFGSGTQLSVL.